One and the same sample provided the 28 T cell receptor beta chains below, sequenced in a study of tumor and adjacent non-tumor tissue in lung cancer. The library came from three nested PCR rounds adapted from ARM-PCR protocols. TCRdb fed the multiplex PCR reads into MiXCR, producing one record per CDR3 protein. The table shows about 48,000 distinct CDR3 sequences, with roughly two thirds occurring only once. No cell sorting was done before RNA was extracted from the tissue. More than 3 cm separated this lung sample from the edge of the tumor. Source material: distant non-tumor lung tissue. The source is a woman in her 70s with non-small cell lung cancer.

A remark on this clonotype: One end of the junction is discordant with germline, which a read error may explain. The V and J genes are TRBV5-1 and TRBJ2-2; TRBD2 agrees at 12 bases. Germline CDR1 reads SGHRS; CDR2 reads YFSETQ. This CDR3 has 15 residues. The CDR3 region is CTSSELAGGTGELFF. For the CDR3, the DNA is TGCACCAGCAGCGAACTAGCGGGAGGCACCGGGGAGCTGTTTTTT. The entire variable domain, with the rest obtained from reference TRBV5-1 and TRBJ2-2, is as follows: KAGVTQTPRYLIKTRGQQVTLSCSPISGHRSVSWYQQTPGQGLQFLFEYFSETQRNKGNFPGRFSGRQFSNSRSEMNVSTLELGDSALYLCTSSELAGGTGELFFGEGSRLTVL.

Only one count was recorded for this clonotype. Given a much more abundant clone one base away, this may be a read error. The chain carries TRBV30 and TRBJ1-2; tentative D call: TRBD1 (5 bases). V lost 8 bases and J 6 bases, leaving 19 bases between the germline ends. Germline CDR1 GTSNPN, CDR2 SVGIG (reference sequence). This CDR3 is 13 amino acids long. CDR3 sequence: CALTAGTSDGYTF. CDR3 DNA sequence: TGTGCCCTGACCGCCGGGACTTCGGATGGCTACACCTTC.

Comments on this clonotype: It may be a read error: a sequence one base away is much more abundant. The conserved phenylalanine or tryptophan normally closing the CDR3 is absent here, so this likely arose from a read error. The CDR3 is CTSTGHLNEKLFL. The CDR3 DNA is TGCACCAGCACGGGACATCTTAATGAAAAACTGTTTTTA. The rearrangement joins TRBV10-2 to TRBJ1-4, with a weak D call TRBD1 (6 bases). The CDR3 runs to 13 residues. The germline V gene has CDR1 WSHSY and CDR2 SAAADI.

Concerning this clonotype: One end of the junction varies from germline; a read error may be responsible. This rearrangement joins TRBV4-2 to TRBJ1-6; unclear D gene. The CDR3 is 16 residues long. The V gene's germline CDR1 is LGHNA and CDR2 YNFKEQ. The CDR3: CARSRGPSSYNSSLHF. Written as DNA, the CDR3 is TGTGCCAGAAGCCGCGGACCGAGCAGCTATAATTCATCCCTCCACTTT.

A note on this clonotype: The junction departs from germline at one end; a sequencing error may be responsible. V and J are TRBV4-1 and TRBJ2-1; 8 bases fit TRBD2. Germline V gene sequence: CDR1 MGHRA, CDR2 YSYEKL. The CDR3 is 15 residues long. The CDR3 reads CTSSQGAGEGYEQFF. As DNA, the CDR3 is TGCACCAGCAGCCAAGGAGCGGGAGAAGGTTATGAGCAGTTCTTC.

Comments on this clonotype: Sequence at one end of the junction differs from germline and may be a read error. V usage is TRBV6-5 and J usage is TRBJ2-3; D is undetermined. The germline V gene has CDR1 MNHEY and CDR2 SVGAGI. CDR3 length equals 13 residues. In nucleotides, the CDR3 is TGTACCAGCAATTCCACAATCACAGATACGCAGTATTTT. As protein: CTSNSTITDTQYF.

In this sample, this clonotype turned up many times. V usage is TRBV5-4 and J usage is TRBJ2-3; D might be TRBD2 (6 bases). Germline-derived CDR1 and CDR2 are SGHNT and YYREEE (reference sequence). The CDR3 covers 13 residues. V was clipped by 4 bases and J by 5 bases, with 11 bases between them. CDR3 nucleotides: TGTGCCAGCAGCCAGGGAGGTATAGATACGCAGTATTTT. This translates into CASSQGGIDTQYF.

Points on this clonotype: This could be a read error, since a much larger clone is one nucleotide away. The chain carries TRBV11-2 and TRBJ1-2; D call uncertain. Germline V gives CDR1 SGHAT, CDR2 FQNNGV. The CDR3 has 15 residues. Trimming took 3 bases from V and 2 from J, leaving 13 bases between them. Here the CDR3 reads CASSFGPETNYGYTF. The CDR3 DNA follows: TGTGCCAGCAGCTTTGGGCCGGAAACCAACTATGGCTACACCTTC.

On this clonotype: This likely comes from a read error, as the CDR3 has no conserved phenylalanine or tryptophan at its end. The chain couples TRBV30 to TRBJ2-7, with 11 bases lining up with TRBD2. The CDR3 is 14 amino acids. In germline, CDR1 is GTSNPN, CDR2 SVGIG (reference sequence). The CDR3 sequence is CAWRTSGSSYEQYS. The CDR3 DNA reads as TGTGCATGGAGAACTAGCGGGAGCTCCTACGAGCAGTACTCC.

In nucleotides, the CDR3 is TGCAGTGCTCCGGGACAGGGGAACGCTGGCTACACCTTC. Translated: CSAPGQGNAGYTF. V gene TRBV20-1 combines with J gene TRBJ1-2, with 10 bases fitting TRBD1. Germline lookup yields CDR1 DFQATT and CDR2 SNEGSKA (reference sequence). V shed 5 bases, J shed 7 bases, and the junction held 7 bases outside the gene matches. This CDR3 contains 13 residues.

A note on this clonotype: At one boundary the junction diverges from the germline segment, which might be a read error. The chain links TRBV29-1 to TRBJ1-2; D unclear. CDR3 length: 11 amino acids. Looked up from germline, CDR1 is SQVTM and CDR2 is ANQGSEA. CDR3 amino acids: CSVLDLHGYIF. The CDR3 DNA sequence: TGCAGCGTCCTCGACCTGCATGGCTACATCTTC. The entire variable domain, with the rest obtained from reference TRBV29-1 and TRBJ1-2, is as follows: SAVISQKPSRDICQRGTSLTIQCQVDSQVTMMFWYRQQPGQSLTLIATANQGSEATYESGFVIDKFPISRPNLTFSTLTVSNMSPEDSSIYLCSVLDLHGYIFGSGTRLTVV.

Of note for this clonotype: Compared with germline, one end of the junction differs, possibly owing to a read error. The chain combines TRBV28 with TRBJ2-3; D possibly corresponds to TRBD2 (6 bases). The CDR3 is 14 amino acids. CDR1 MDHEN and CDR2 SYDVKM come from the germline V gene. This CDR3 is CASSGDTSKDTKYF. In nucleotides, the CDR3 is TGTGCCAGCAGTGGAGACACTAGCAAAGATACGAAGTATTTT.

In the case of this clonotype: Its ends do not fully match the called genes, so a read error is possible. The chain has TRBV29-1 and TRBJ1-4; TRBD1 matches 8 bases. Germline V CDR1 and CDR2: SQVTM, ANQGSEA. The CDR3 sequence is 15 residues long. This CDR3 is CSIEDAGGVSERLFF. The CDR3, as DNA: TGCAGCATTGAAGACGCAGGGGGCGTATCTGAAAGACTGTTTTTT.

Ten or more counts support this clonotype. The DNA for the CDR3 is TGTGCCAGCAGTGTACAGACGGGGGTCGGCGGGGAGCTGTTTTTT. It encodes CASSVQTGVGGELFF. The chain is built from TRBV6-1 and TRBJ2-2; perhaps TRBD2 as D (6 bases). Trimming pared 4 bases from V and 7 bases from J, leaving 16 bases between. Germline V lookup: CDR1 MNHNS, CDR2 SASEGT. The CDR3 runs to 15 residues.

The chain joins TRBV29-1 to TRBJ2-3, with TRBD2 matching over 7 bases. Germline assignment: CDR1 SQVTM and CDR2 ANQGSEA. The CDR3 covers 15 residues. V shed 3 bases and J 12 bases; nucleotides not matched to a gene: 18. For the CDR3, the DNA is TGCAGCGTTGAGGGTTCTGGCGGGAGTACAGAAACACAGTATTTT. It specifies CSVEGSGGSTETQYF.

A single count supports this clonotype. This chain joins TRBV29-1 and TRBJ2-7; 7 nucleotides agree with TRBD2. This CDR3 is 17 amino acids long. V lost 0 bases to trimming and J lost 2 bases; unmatched junction nucleotides: 13. Germline CDR1 is SQVTM and CDR2 is ANQGSEA. The CDR3 here is CSVEDPAGGGRPYEQYF. The CDR3 DNA sequence: TGCAGCGTTGAAGACCCCGCTGGGGGGGGAAGACCCTACGAGCAGTACTTC.

Concerning this clonotype: A read error is possible here, since a much larger clone lies one base away. The CDR3 does not close with the conserved phenylalanine or tryptophan, likely indicating a read error. The chain recombines TRBV28 with TRBJ1-6, with D unclear. V lost 2 bases and J lost 10, with 18 bases in between. Germline CDR1 reads MDHEN; CDR2 reads SYDVKM. The CDR3 runs to 16 residues. CDR3 coding DNA: TGTGCCAGCAGTTTAGGAGCGTCTGGTCTCAGGTCACCCCTCCACATT. Encoded protein: CASSLGASGLRSPLHI.

About this clonotype itself: An end of the junction does not agree with germline; a read error may underlie this. This chain joins TRBV12-3 or TRBV12-4 and TRBJ2-2; 8 positions match TRBD1. This CDR3 has 15 residues. CDR3 region: CTSSLRQGRSGELFF. In nucleotides, the CDR3 is TGTACCAGCAGTCTCAGACAGGGGCGGAGCGGGGAGCTGTTTTTT.

This chain links TRBV11-1 with TRBJ2-3, with D possibly being TRBD1 or TRBD2 (6 bases each). The CDR3 totals 14 residues. The germline CDR1 and CDR2 sequences are SGHAT and FQDESV (reference sequence). V was shortened by 9 bases and J by 4 bases, with 17 bases between the two germline ends. The CDR3 region has the DNA TGTGCCAGTAACTTGAACAGGGAGGCAGATACGCAGTATTTT. As protein: CASNLNREADTQYF.

This clonotype was seen many times. This chain uses TRBV29-1 with TRBJ1-1, with TRBD1 matching 7 bases. The CDR3 loop spans 14 amino acids. Germline V lookup: CDR1 SQVTM, CDR2 ANQGSEA. The V segment lost 7 bases and the J segment 4 bases; nucleotides outside the gene matches: 12. CDR3 loop: CSAKTGAVSTEAFF. CDR3 coding DNA: TGCAGCGCTAAAACAGGGGCGGTGAGCACTGAAGCTTTCTTT.

The chain links TRBV29-1 to TRBJ2-7; TRBD2 aligns across 10 bases. J was trimmed by 0 bases and V by 6 bases; bases with no gene match: 11. The CDR3 is made up of 16 amino acids. The germline V gene encodes CDR1 SQVTM and CDR2 ANQGSEA. The CDR3 is CSVSKDGTSVSYEQYF. The CDR3 coding sequence is TGCAGCGTCTCAAAGGATGGGACTAGCGTCTCCTACGAGCAGTACTTC.

V is TRBV5-6 and J is TRBJ1-4, with D unclear. Germline CDR1 is SGHDT and CDR2 is YYEEEE. Trimming stripped 5 bases from V and 14 bases from J, with 16 bases between. CDR3 length: 12 residues. The CDR3 loop is CASRLSMGKLFF. Written as DNA, the CDR3 is TGTGCCAGCAGACTCAGCATGGGAAAGCTGTTTTTT.

This clonotype was counted at least ten times. The chain carries TRBV6-5 and TRBJ2-5; 7 nucleotides agree with TRBD1. Germline assignment: CDR1 MNHEY and CDR2 SVGAGI. The CDR3 contains 15 residues. J gave up 0 bases and V 6 bases, and 7 bases lay outside the gene matches. The CDR3: CASSPPTGNQETQYF. CDR3 DNA: TGTGCCAGCAGCCCCCCGACAGGGAACCAAGAGACCCAGTACTTC.

Concerning this clonotype: The CDR3 end shows no conserved phenylalanine or tryptophan, and so a read error is likely. This sequence joins TRBV4-1 and TRBJ2-1; 8 bases line up with TRBD2. The length of the CDR3 is 16 residues. Germline V gene sequence: CDR1 MGHRA, CDR2 YSYEKL. V was clipped by 4 bases and J by 9 bases; unmatched bases: 14. CDR3 protein: CASSLVNGRALGEQFS. The CDR3 region has the DNA TGCGCCAGCAGCCTAGTCAACGGGAGGGCCTTGGGTGAGCAGTTCTCC.

As concerns this clonotype: The CDR3 end shows no conserved phenylalanine or tryptophan, and so a read error is likely. J is TRBJ2-7 and V is TRBV11-1; D might be TRBD2 (5 bases). The CDR3 covers 15 residues. The germline V gene encodes CDR1 SGHAT and CDR2 FQDESV (reference sequence). Deletions cut 3 bases from V and 3 bases from J, with 15 bases between. The CDR3 DNA reads TGTGCCAGCAGCTTCCGAACAGACGGGGTCTACGAGCAGTACCTC. Translated: CASSFRTDGVYEQYL.

On this clonotype: At one end the junction does not follow the germline gene, possibly because of a read error. The chain recombines TRBV14 with TRBJ1-2; D is unclear. The CDR3 runs 15 residues. Germline V lookup: CDR1 SGHDN, CDR2 FVKESK. CDR3 in DNA: TGCGCCAGCAGCCAAGGTTGTAGCGGAAACTATGGCTACACCTTC. This codes for CASSQGCSGNYGYTF.

This sequence joins TRBV20-1 and TRBJ2-1; D is undetermined. Germline V gives CDR1 DFQATT, CDR2 SNEGSKA (reference sequence). The CDR3 spans 13 residues. V gave up 6 bases and J gave up 16 bases, with 25 bases separating them. The chain's CDR3 is CSALPFALDGQFF. The CDR3 DNA sequence: TGCAGTGCCCTACCCTTTGCGCTGGATGGGCAATTCTTC.

This clonotype was seen just once. A much larger clone is a single base away; this may be a read error. The CDR3, as DNA: TGCGCCAGCAGCTATGTCGTGACAACCGGGGAGCTGTTTTTT. It codes for CASSYVVTTGELFF. This sequence joins TRBV5-1 and TRBJ2-2; D unresolved. CDR1 is SGHRS and CDR2 is YFSETQ in the germline V gene. Trimming removed 3 bases at V and 5 bases at J, with 11 bases between. CDR3 length: 14 residues.